Following are 25 T cell receptor beta chains from one sample sequenced in a study of T cell repertoires in cytomegalovirus infection. No antigen is known for these receptors. TCRdb used MiXCR to reprocess the reads, holding one entry per CDR3 protein. The top ten hold approximately 13% of the sample, which has more than 300,000 distinct CDR3 sequences, about 35% seen once. This sample comprised cultured PBMCs, obtained from culture after CMV antigen stimulation. The receptor source for this set is a human donor in good health (CMV status not recorded). Some clones in this sample may be carry-over from other donors' samples.

This chain connects TRBV12-3 or TRBV12-4 to TRBJ1-5, with TRBD1 as a possible D gene (6 bases). V lost 3 bases and J 6 bases, leaving 12 bases between the germline ends. The CDR3 runs to 14 residues. The CDR3 sequence: CASSFGGRGQPQHF. As DNA, the CDR3 is TGTGCCAGCAGTTTCGGGGGGCGGGGTCAGCCCCAGCATTTT.

This chain uses TRBV7-8 with TRBJ2-3, with D perhaps matching TRBD1 or TRBD2 (6 bases each). In germline, CDR1 is SGHVS, CDR2 FQNEAQ. The CDR3 sequence is 17 residues long. The V gene lost 3 bases and the J gene lost 2 bases, with 18 bases spanning the gap. In nucleotides, the CDR3 is TGTGCCAGCAGCTTCGGTGGAGGGTGGGGGGCCACAGATACGCAGTATTTT. Protein sequence: CASSFGGGWGATDTQYF.

Many counts were recorded for this clonotype. The chain combines TRBV6-2 or TRBV6-3 with TRBJ2-1, with D hard to call. Germline assignment: CDR1 MNHEY and CDR2 SVGEGT. V lost 6 bases to trimming and J lost 0 bases, with 12 bases between them. The CDR3 covers 15 residues. The CDR3 reads CASSPSRSSYNEQFF. The CDR3, as DNA: TGTGCCAGCAGCCCCTCGAGGAGCTCCTACAATGAGCAGTTCTTC.

The chain carries TRBV6-2 or TRBV6-3 and TRBJ2-7; D not resolved. This CDR3 is built from 15 residues. V was shortened by 6 bases and J by 3 bases, with 18 bases between the two germline ends. CDR1 is MNHEY, CDR2 SVGEGT, per germline. DNA of the CDR3: TGTGCCAGCAGCTCGTCGCGGATTCCACTCTACGAGCAGTACGTC. Its translation: CASSSSRIPLYEQYV.

This clonotype has at least ten counts. The chain joins TRBV28 to TRBJ2-1; 9 bases match TRBD2. This CDR3 spans 15 amino acids. V shed 6 bases and J 0 bases; nucleotides not matched to a gene: 3. Germline V gives CDR1 MDHEN, CDR2 SYDVKM. CDR3 DNA sequence: TGTGCCAGCAGGGTAGCGGGAGCCTCCTACAATGAGCAGTTCTTC. It translates to CASRVAGASYNEQFF.

This clonotype was seen only a few times. The V and J genes are TRBV12-3 or TRBV12-4 and TRBJ2-7; 10 nucleotides match TRBD1. The CDR3 extends over 14 amino acids. J lost 3 bases, V lost 6 bases, and 5 bases had no gene match. The chain's CDR3 is CASRDRGLVYEQYF. The CDR3, as DNA: TGTGCCAGCAGAGACAGGGGGCTAGTCTACGAGCAGTACTTC.

This clonotype was counted between two and nine times. The chain uses TRBV7-3 and TRBJ1-1; no clear D. Looked up from germline, CDR1 is SGHTA and CDR2 is FQGTGA. The length of the CDR3 is 14 residues. The V end lost 3 bases, the J end lost 1 base, and 9 bases lay between the germline ends. The CDR3 is CASSFTGKNTEAFF. CDR3 bases: TGTGCCAGCAGCTTCACCGGGAAGAACACTGAAGCTTTCTTT.

This clonotype was recorded once. In DNA form, the CDR3 reads TGTGCCAGTAGTATACGACGTACCCAAGAGACCCAGTACTTC. Encoded protein: CASSIRRTQETQYF. This chain joins TRBV19 and TRBJ2-5, with D hard to call. The length of the CDR3 is 14 residues. The V end lost 2 bases, the J end lost 1 base, and 8 bases lay between the germline ends. The germline CDR1 and CDR2 sequences are LNHDA and SQIVND (reference sequence).

The V gene is TRBV20-1, the J gene TRBJ1-2; possibly TRBD1 for D (5 bases). From germline, CDR1 is DFQATT and CDR2 SNEGSKA (reference sequence). Trimming pared 5 bases from V and 4 bases from J, leaving 11 bases between. The CDR3 extends over 12 amino acids. Here the CDR3 reads CSAAGSFYGYTF. Here the CDR3 DNA reads TGCAGTGCTGCAGGGAGTTTCTATGGCTACACCTTC.

V usage is TRBV7-2 and J usage is TRBJ2-1, with 8 bases fitting TRBD2. V shed 2 bases, J shed 5 bases, and the junction held 5 bases outside the gene matches. The CDR3 contains 15 residues. The V gene's germline CDR1 is SGHTA and CDR2 FQGNSA. The CDR3 spells CASSLREGRDNEQFF. The CDR3 DNA is TGTGCCAGCAGCTTACGGGAGGGCCGAGACAATGAGCAGTTCTTC.

The chain couples TRBV10-3 to TRBJ2-7; D uncertain. CDR3 length: 12 residues. Trimming removed 1 base from V and 6 bases from J, with 7 bases in between. Germline CDR1 is ENHRY and CDR2 is SYGVKD. CDR3: CAISEWGGEQYV. The DNA for the CDR3 is TGTGCCATCAGTGAGTGGGGTGGCGAGCAGTACGTC.

CDR3 nucleotides: TGTGCCAGTAGAAGGCTAGCGGGAGAAAGGGTGGCAGATACGCAGTATTTT. Protein sequence: CASRRLAGERVADTQYF. The V gene is TRBV19, the J gene TRBJ2-3, with 10 positions matching TRBD2. This CDR3 has 17 residues. Per germline, CDR1 LNHDA and CDR2 SQIVND (reference sequence). The ends lost 6 bases at V and 4 bases at J; junction bases unmatched: 13.

The chain is built from TRBV29-1 and TRBJ1-1; weak D call: TRBD1 (5 bases). The CDR3 is 12 amino acids. Germline CDR1 is SQVTM and CDR2 is ANQGSEA. Trimming left V 6 bases short and J 9 bases short, with 17 bases between. CDR3 in DNA: TGCAGCGTCAGGGACGACCCGGTGAAAGCTTTCTTT. Translating gives CSVRDDPVKAFF.

This clonotype was detected a few times. The rearrangement links TRBV11-2 to TRBJ2-7, with 9 bases aligning to TRBD2. This CDR3 is built from 16 residues. Germline CDR1 reads SGHAT; CDR2 reads FQNNGV. J lost 0 bases, V lost 2 bases, and 5 bases had no gene match. CDR3 nucleotide sequence: TGTGCCAGCAGCTTATTACTAGCGGGCAGCTCCTACGAGCAGTACTTC. This gives the protein CASSLLLAGSSYEQYF.

This clonotype was seen a handful of times. J is TRBJ1-5 and V is TRBV12-3 or TRBV12-4; 12 nucleotides match TRBD1. Unmatched junction bases numbered 8, after V lost 5 bases and J lost 6 bases. This CDR3 has 16 amino acids. CDR3: CASSPRDRGRGQPQHF. In nucleotides, the CDR3 is TGTGCCAGCAGTCCACGGGACAGGGGGCGCGGTCAGCCCCAGCATTTT.

The V call is TRBV2, the J call TRBJ1-5; tentatively, D is TRBD1 (6 bases). Trimming removed 6 bases at V and 3 bases at J, with 12 bases between. The CDR3 covers 14 residues. Germline CDR1 SNHLY, CDR2 FYNNEI. The CDR3 loop reads CASSRTGFNQPQHF. The DNA of the CDR3 is TGTGCCAGCAGCAGAACAGGGTTCAATCAGCCCCAGCATTTT.

Only a few counts were recorded for this clonotype. The chain has TRBV28 and TRBJ2-3; D is uncertain. Trimming removed 6 bases at V and 5 bases at J, with 12 bases between. CDR3 length: 13 amino acids. The germline gives CDR1 MDHEN, CDR2 SYDVKM. The CDR3 DNA sequence: TGTGCCAGCAGCCCTCCGCCGGGAGATACGCAGTATTTT. Translating it yields CASSPPPGDTQYF. Full variable domain (rest looked up from reference TRBV28 and TRBJ2-3): DVKVTQSSRYLVKRTGEKVFLECVQDMDHENMFWYRQDPGLGLRLIYFSYDVKMKEKGDIPEGYSVSREKKERFSLILESASTNQTSMYLCASSPPPGDTQYFGPGTRLTVL.

This clonotype has at least ten counts. The V and J genes are TRBV7-2 and TRBJ2-1, with 13 bases aligning to TRBD2. CDR1 is SGHTA and CDR2 is FQGNSA in the germline V gene. Trimming at V came to 1 base and at J to 9 bases, leaving 6 bases not matched to a gene. CDR3 length: 16 residues. CDR3 loop: CASSLGLAGGVGEQFF. CDR3 in DNA: TGTGCCAGCAGCTTAGGACTAGCGGGAGGAGTTGGTGAGCAGTTCTTC.

This clonotype was seen more than once but under ten times. This chain uses TRBV7-2 with TRBJ2-5; TRBD2 matches at 10 bases. There are 14 residues in the CDR3. V trimming: 6 bases; J trimming: 5 bases; junction bases outside the gene matches: 6. Germline-derived CDR1 and CDR2 are SGHTA and FQGNSA. CDR3 coding DNA: TGTGCCAGCAGTAAGCGGGAGGGAAGGGAGACCCAGTACTTC. Translating gives CASSKREGRETQYF. The full variable domain, rest sourced from reference TRBV7-2 and TRBJ2-5, is GAGVSQSPSNKVTEKGKDVELRCDPISGHTALYWYRQSLGQGLEFLIYFQGNSAPDKSGLPSDRFSAERTGGSVSTLTIQRTQQEDSAVYLCASSKREGRETQYFGPGTRLLVL.

The J gene is TRBJ1-1, the V gene TRBV7-9, with a possible D match to TRBD1 (5 bases). This CDR3 contains 12 residues. The germline V and J ends were trimmed by 1 base and 7 bases, with 7 bases remaining between them. CDR1 is SEHNR and CDR2 is FQNEAQ in the germline V gene (reference sequence). CDR3 protein: CASSLDDSEAFF. CDR3 coding DNA: TGTGCCAGCAGCTTAGATGACAGTGAAGCTTTCTTT.

This clonotype was counted ten times or more. This chain connects TRBV7-2 to TRBJ1-5, with a tentative D call TRBD1 (5 bases). The V gene lost 5 bases and the J gene lost 2 bases, with 13 bases spanning the gap. The length of the CDR3 is 15 residues. The germline V gene encodes CDR1 SGHTA and CDR2 FQGNSA. The CDR3 DNA is TGTGCCAGCAGCCCGACCGGGGGGGGCAATCAGCCCCAGCATTTT. This sequence encodes CASSPTGGGNQPQHF.

This clonotype has a handful of counts. The CDR3 loop reads CASRRDPTGTGELFF. The CDR3, as DNA: TGTGCCAGCCGCCGGGACCCCACGGGCACCGGGGAGCTGTTTTTT. This sequence joins TRBV7-3 and TRBJ2-2, with D tentatively TRBD1 or TRBD2 (5 bases each). V lost 8 bases to trimming and J lost 4 bases, with 17 bases between them. This CDR3 is built from 15 residues. Germline CDR1 SGHTA, CDR2 FQGTGA.

This clonotype has just a few counts. V gene TRBV10-3 combines with J gene TRBJ2-1, with 7 bases aligning to TRBD2. The trim removed 2 bases at V and 4 bases at J, leaving 5 bases unmatched. The germline gives CDR1 ENHRY, CDR2 SYGVKD. The length of the CDR3 is 15 residues. This chain's CDR3 is CAISEQLAEYNEQFF. As DNA, the CDR3 is TGTGCCATCAGTGAGCAGCTAGCGGAATACAATGAGCAGTTCTTC.

This clonotype occurred a few times. The gene calls are TRBV2 and TRBJ2-4, with D uncertain. V was clipped by 2 bases and J by 0 bases, with 5 bases between them. Germline V gives CDR1 SNHLY, CDR2 FYNNEI. The length of the CDR3 is 14 residues. CDR3 nucleotide sequence: TGTGCCAGCAGTGAACCACTAGCCAAAAACATTCAGTACTTC. The encoded protein is CASSEPLAKNIQYF.

The rearrangement joins TRBV11-2 to TRBJ2-1; D remains ambiguous. Germline V gene sequence: CDR1 SGHAT, CDR2 FQNNGV. This CDR3 has 12 residues. The germline V and J ends were trimmed by 5 bases and 9 bases, with 11 bases remaining between them. The CDR3 reads CASSAHWAEQFF. The CDR3 DNA follows: TGTGCCAGCAGCGCGCACTGGGCTGAGCAGTTCTTC.